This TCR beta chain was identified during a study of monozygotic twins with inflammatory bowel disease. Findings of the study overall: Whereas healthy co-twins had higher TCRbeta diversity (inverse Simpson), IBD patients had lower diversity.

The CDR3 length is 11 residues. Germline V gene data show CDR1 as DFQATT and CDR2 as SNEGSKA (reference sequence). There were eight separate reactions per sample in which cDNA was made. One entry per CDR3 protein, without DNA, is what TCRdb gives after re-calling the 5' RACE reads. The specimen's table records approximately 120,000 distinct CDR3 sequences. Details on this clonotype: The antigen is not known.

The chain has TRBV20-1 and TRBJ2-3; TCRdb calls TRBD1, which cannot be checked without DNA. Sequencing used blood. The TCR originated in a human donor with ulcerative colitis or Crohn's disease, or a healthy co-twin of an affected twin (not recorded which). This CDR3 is CSAPLVDTQYF.